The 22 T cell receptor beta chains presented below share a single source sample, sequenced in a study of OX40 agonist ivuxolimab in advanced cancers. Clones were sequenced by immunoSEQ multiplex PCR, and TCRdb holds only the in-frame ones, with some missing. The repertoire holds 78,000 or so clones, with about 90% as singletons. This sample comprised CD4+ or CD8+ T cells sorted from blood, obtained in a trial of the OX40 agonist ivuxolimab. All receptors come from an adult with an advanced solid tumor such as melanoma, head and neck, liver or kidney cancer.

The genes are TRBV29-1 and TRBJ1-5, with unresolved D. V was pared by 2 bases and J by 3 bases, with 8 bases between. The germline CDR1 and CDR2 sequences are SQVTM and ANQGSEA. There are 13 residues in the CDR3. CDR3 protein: CSVEWGSNQPQHF. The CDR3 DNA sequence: TGCAGCGTTGAATGGGGTTCCAATCAGCCCCAGCATTTT.

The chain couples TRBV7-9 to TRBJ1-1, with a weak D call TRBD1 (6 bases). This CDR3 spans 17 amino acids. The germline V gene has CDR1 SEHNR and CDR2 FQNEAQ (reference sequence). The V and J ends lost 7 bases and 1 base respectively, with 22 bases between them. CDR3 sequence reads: CASTARGGSGSNTEAFF. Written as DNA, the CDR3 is TGTGCCAGCACCGCAAGGGGGGGATCCGGGTCGAACACTGAAGCTTTCTTT.

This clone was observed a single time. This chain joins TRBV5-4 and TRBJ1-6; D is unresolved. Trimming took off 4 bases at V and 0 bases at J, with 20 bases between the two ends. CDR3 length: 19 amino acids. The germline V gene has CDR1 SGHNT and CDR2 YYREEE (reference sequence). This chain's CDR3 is CASSPKSSIPSSYNSPLHF. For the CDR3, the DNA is TGTGCCAGCAGCCCGAAGAGTAGTATTCCGAGCTCCTATAATTCACCCCTCCACTTT.

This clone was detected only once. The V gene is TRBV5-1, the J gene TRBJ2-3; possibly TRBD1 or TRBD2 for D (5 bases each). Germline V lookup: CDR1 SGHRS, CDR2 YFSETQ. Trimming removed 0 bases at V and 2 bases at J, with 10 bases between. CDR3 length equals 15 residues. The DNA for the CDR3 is TGCGCCAGCAGCTTGGGTCGGGGCCACACAGATACGCAGTATTTT. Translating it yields CASSLGRGHTDTQYF.

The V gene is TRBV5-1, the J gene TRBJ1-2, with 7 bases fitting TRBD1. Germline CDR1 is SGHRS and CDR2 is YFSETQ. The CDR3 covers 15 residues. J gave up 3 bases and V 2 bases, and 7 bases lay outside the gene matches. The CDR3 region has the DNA TGCGCCAGCAGCTTAGAGGGGGCCCATTACTATGGCTACACCTTC. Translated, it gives CASSLEGAHYYGYTF.

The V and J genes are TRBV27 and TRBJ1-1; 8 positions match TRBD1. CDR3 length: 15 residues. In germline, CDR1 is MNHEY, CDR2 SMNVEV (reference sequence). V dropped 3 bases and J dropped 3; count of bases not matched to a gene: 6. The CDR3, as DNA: TGTGCCAGCAGTTTTTTGGACAGGGACCACACTGAAGCTTTCTTT. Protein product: CASSFLDRDHTEAFF.

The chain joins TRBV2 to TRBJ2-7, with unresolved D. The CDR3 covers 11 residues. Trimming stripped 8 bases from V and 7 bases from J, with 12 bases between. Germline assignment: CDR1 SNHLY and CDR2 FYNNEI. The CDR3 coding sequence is TGTGCCAGCGCCTTCGAGGAAGAGCAGTACTTC. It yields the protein CASAFEEEQYF. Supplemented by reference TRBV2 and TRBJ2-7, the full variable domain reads EPEVTQTPSHQVTQMGQEVILRCVPISNHLYFYWYRQILGQKVEFLVSFYNNEISEKSEIFDDQFSVERPDGSNFTLKIRSTKLEDSAMYFCASAFEEEQYFGPGTRLTVT.

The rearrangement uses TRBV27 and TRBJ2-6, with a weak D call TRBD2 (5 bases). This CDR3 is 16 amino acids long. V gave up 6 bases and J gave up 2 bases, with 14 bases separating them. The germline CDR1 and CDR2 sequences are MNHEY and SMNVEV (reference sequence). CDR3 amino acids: CASSRTPGAGANVLTF. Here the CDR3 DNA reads TGTGCCAGCAGCCGGACTCCTGGGGCTGGGGCCAACGTCCTGACTTTC.

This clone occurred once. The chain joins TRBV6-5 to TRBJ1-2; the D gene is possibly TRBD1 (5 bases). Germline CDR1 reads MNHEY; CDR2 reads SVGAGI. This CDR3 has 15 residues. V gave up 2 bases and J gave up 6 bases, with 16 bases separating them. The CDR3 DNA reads TGTGCCAGCAGTTACAGGGGCCTCCTGTTGGATGGCTACACCTTC. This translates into CASSYRGLLLDGYTF.

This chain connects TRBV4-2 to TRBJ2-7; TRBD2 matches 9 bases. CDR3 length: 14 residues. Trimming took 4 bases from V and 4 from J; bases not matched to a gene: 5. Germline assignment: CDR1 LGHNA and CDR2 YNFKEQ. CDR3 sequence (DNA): TGTGCCAGCAGCCCGGCTAGCGGGGAATACGAGCAGTACTTC. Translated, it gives CASSPASGEYEQYF.

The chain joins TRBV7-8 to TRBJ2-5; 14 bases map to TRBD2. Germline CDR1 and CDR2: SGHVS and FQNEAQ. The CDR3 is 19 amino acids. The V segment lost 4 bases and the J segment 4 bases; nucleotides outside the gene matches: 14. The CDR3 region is CASSSSPGTSGRVGETQYF. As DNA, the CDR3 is TGTGCCAGCAGCTCAAGTCCCGGGACTAGCGGGAGAGTAGGAGAGACCCAGTACTTC.

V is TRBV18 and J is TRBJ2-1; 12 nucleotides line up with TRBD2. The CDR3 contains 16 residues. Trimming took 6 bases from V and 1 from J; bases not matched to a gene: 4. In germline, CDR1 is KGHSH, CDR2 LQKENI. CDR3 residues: CASSPGTSGSYNEQFF. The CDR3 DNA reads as TGTGCCAGCTCCCCCGGGACTAGCGGGTCCTACAATGAGCAGTTCTTC.

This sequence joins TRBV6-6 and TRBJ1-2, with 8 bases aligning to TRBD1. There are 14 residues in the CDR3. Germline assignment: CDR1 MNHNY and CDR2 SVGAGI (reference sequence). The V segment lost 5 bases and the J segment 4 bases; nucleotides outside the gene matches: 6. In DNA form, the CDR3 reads TGTGCCAGCAGTAAAAGGGACAGGTTCTATGGCTACACCTTC. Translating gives CASSKRDRFYGYTF.

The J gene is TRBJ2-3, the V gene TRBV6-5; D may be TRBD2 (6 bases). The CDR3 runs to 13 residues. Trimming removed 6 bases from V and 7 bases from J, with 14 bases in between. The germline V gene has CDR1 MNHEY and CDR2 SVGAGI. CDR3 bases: TGTGCCAGCAGGAGTCCCGGGGGTTATACGCAGTATTTT. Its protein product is CASRSPGGYTQYF.

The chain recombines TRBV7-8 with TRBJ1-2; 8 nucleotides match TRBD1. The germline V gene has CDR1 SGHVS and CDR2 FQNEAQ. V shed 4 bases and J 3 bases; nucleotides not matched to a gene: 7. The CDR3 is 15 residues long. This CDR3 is CASSSRTGNDYGYTF. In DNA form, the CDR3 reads TGTGCCAGCAGCTCCCGGACAGGGAACGACTATGGCTACACCTTC. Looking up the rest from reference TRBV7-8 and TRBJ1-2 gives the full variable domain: GAGVSQSPRYKVAKRGQDVALRCDPISGHVSLFWYQQALGQGPEFLTYFQNEAQLDKSGLPSDRFFAERPEGSVSTLKIQRTQQEDSAVYLCASSSRTGNDYGYTFGSGTRLTVV.

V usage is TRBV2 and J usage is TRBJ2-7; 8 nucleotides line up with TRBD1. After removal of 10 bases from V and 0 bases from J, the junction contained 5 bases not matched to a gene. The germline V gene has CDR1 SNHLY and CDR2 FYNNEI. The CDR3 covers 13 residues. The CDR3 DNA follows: TGTGCCAACGGACAGGGAAGCTCCTACGAGCAGTACTTC. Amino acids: CANGQGSSYEQYF.

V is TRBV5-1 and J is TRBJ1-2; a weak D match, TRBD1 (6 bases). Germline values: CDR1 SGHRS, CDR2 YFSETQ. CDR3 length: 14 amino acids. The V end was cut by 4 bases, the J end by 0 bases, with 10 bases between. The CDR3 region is CASSGAGANYGYTF. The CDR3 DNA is TGCGCCAGCAGCGGCGCAGGGGCTAACTATGGCTACACCTTC. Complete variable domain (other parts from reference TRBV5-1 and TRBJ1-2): KAGVTQTPRYLIKTRGQQVTLSCSPISGHRSVSWYQQTPGQGLQFLFEYFSETQRNKGNFPGRFSGRQFSNSRSEMNVSTLELGDSALYLCASSGAGANYGYTFGSGTRLTVV.

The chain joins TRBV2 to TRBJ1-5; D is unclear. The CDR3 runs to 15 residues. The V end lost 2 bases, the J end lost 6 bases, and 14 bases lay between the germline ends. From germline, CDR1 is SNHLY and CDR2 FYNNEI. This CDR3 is CASSEPAGGSQPQHF. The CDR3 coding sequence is TGTGCCAGCAGTGAACCGGCAGGCGGGAGTCAGCCCCAGCATTTT.

This CDR3 reads CASSIGKGAAGYTF. The CDR3, as DNA: TGTGCCAGTAGTATAGGGAAGGGGGCGGCTGGCTACACCTTC. J is TRBJ1-2 and V is TRBV19; 7 bases line up with TRBD1. Germline CDR1 reads LNHDA; CDR2 reads SQIVND (reference sequence). The V gene end was trimmed by 1 base and the J gene end by 7 bases; junction bases not matched to a gene: 6. This CDR3 is built from 14 residues. The full variable domain, rest sourced from reference TRBV19 and TRBJ1-2, is DGGITQSPKYLFRKEGQNVTLSCEQNLNHDAMYWYRQDPGQGLRLIYYSQIVNDFQKGDIAEGYSVSREKKESFPLTVTSAQKNPTAFYLCASSIGKGAAGYTFGSGTRLTVV.

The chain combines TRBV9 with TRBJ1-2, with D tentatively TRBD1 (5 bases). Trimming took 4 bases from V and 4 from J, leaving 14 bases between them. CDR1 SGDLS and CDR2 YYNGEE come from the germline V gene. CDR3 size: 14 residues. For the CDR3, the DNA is TGTGCCAGCAGCCGTGATTCCGGGGGCTATGGCTACACCTTC. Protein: CASSRDSGGYGYTF.

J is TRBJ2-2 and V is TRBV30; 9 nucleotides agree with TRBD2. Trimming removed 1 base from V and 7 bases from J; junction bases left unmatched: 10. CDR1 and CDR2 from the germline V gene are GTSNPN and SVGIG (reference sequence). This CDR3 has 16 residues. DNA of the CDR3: TGTGCCTGGAGTGCCCTTCGAAGCGGGGGGAGCGGGGAGCTGTTTTTT. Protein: CAWSALRSGGSGELFF.

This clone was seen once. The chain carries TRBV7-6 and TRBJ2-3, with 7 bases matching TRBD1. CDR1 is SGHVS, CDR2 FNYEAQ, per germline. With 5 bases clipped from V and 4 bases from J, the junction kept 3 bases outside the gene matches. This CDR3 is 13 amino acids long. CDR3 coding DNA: TGTGCCAGCAGCGTGGGACAGCCAGATACGCAGTATTTT. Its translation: CASSVGQPDTQYF.